This T cell receptor beta chain was captured in a study of blood T cells in healthy people across ages. Study conclusions and caveats: Roughly linear age-related decline in beta diversity appeared, significant by age 40.

The sample holds a few counts of this clonotype. Its specificity is unknown. A second PCR, run for about 6 to 11 cycles, used a sample-barcoded 5' primer plus a J-beta primer mix. A 12-random-nucleotide template-switch adaptor tagged each cDNA molecule. TCRdb recomputed calls from the 5' RACE reads with MiXCR, one row per CDR3 protein. The sample lists approximately 1,700,000 distinct CDR3 sequences, about two fifths occurring once. There are 15 residues in the CDR3. CDR1 and CDR2 (germline): SGHTA, FQGNSA. V dropped 1 base and J dropped 7; count of bases not matched to a gene: 6. The V gene is TRBV7-2, the J gene TRBJ2-7; 11 positions agree with TRBD1. Sample: blood. The TCR was taken from a human donor in good health. CDR3 sequence (DNA): TGTGCCAGCAGCTTAGGTGGGACAGGGGGTATAGAGCAGTACTTC. Protein: CASSLGGTGGIEQYF.